These 9 T cell receptor beta chains were sequenced from one sample in a study of T-cell reconstitution after alpha-beta-depleted transplantation in children. For TCRbeta, the library was prepared with unique molecular identifiers. TCRdb reanalysed the PCR reads using MiXCR and keeps one entry per CDR3 protein. The sample lists about 830,000 distinct CDR3 sequences; under 20% were seen once. The specimen comprised PBMCs, mostly from graft donor cells, sampled 360 days after TCRalphabeta/CD19-depleted stem cell transplant. Every receptor here comes from a male patient younger than 18 who had a stem cell transplant for acute lymphoblastic leukemia, so the T cells may come from the graft donor.

This clonotype showed up just a few times. This chain connects TRBV6-5 to TRBJ1-1, with 8 bases identical to TRBD1. CDR1 and CDR2 (germline): MNHEY, SVGAGI. This CDR3 spans 16 amino acids. Trimming removed 6 bases from V and 1 base from J; junction bases left unmatched: 10. The CDR3 here is CASSYRTGRPNTEAFF. The CDR3 coding sequence is TGTGCCAGCAGCTATAGGACAGGGCGACCGAACACTGAAGCTTTCTTT.

In this sample, this clonotype turned up a few times. The V call is TRBV15, the J call TRBJ2-3, with D possibly being TRBD1 (7 bases). V shed 4 bases and J shed 4 bases, with 24 bases lying between them. The CDR3 is 18 amino acids. Germline V gene data show CDR1 as LNHNV and CDR2 as YYDKDF (reference sequence). CDR3 residues: CATSILGPGRGRSDTQYF. DNA for the CDR3: TGTGCCACCAGCATCCTCGGCCCAGGCAGGGGGAGGTCAGATACGCAGTATTTT. The full variable domain, completed using reference TRBV15 and TRBJ2-3, is DAMVIQNPRYQVTQFGKPVTLSCSQTLNHNVMYWYQQKSSQAPKLLFHYYDKDFNNEADTPDNFQSRRPNTSFCFLDIRSPGLGDTAMYLCATSILGPGRGRSDTQYFGPGTRLTVL.

The J gene is TRBJ2-2, the V gene TRBV21-1; the table gives TRBD1 as D, unverified against the DNA. TRBV21-1 is tagged as a pseudogene. This CDR3 spans 19 amino acids. The CDR3 region has the DNA TGTGCCAGCAGCAGTCTTAGCTGGACGGGACGGAGAAACACCGGGGAGCTGTTTTTT. Translating gives CASSSLSWTGRRNTGELFF.

This clonotype was detected a few times. The chain links TRBV12-3 or TRBV12-4 to TRBJ1-6, with D possibly being TRBD1 (5 bases). The CDR3 consists of 14 residues. V was shortened by 8 bases and J by 4 bases, with 12 bases between the two germline ends. CDR3 protein: CASAPGRYNSPLHF. The DNA for the CDR3 is TGTGCCAGCGCTCCGGGACGGTATAATTCACCCCTCCACTTT.

This clonotype was seen a few times. CDR3 bases: TGTGCCAGCTCACCTCTCCGACTAGCCAGCACAGATACGCAGTATTTT. It yields the protein CASSPLRLASTDTQYF. This rearrangement joins TRBV18 to TRBJ2-3; 7 positions agree with TRBD2. Per germline, CDR1 KGHSH and CDR2 LQKENI. The CDR3 covers 16 residues. Trimming removed 3 bases from V and 0 bases from J; junction bases left unmatched: 6. Combining the CDR3 with reference TRBV18 and TRBJ2-3 gives the whole variable domain NAGVMQNPRHLVRRRGQEARLRCSPMKGHSHVYWYRQLPEEGLKFMVYLQKENIIDESGMPKERFSAEFPKEGPSILRIQQVVRGDSAAYFCASSPLRLASTDTQYFGPGTRLTVL.

This chain connects TRBV7-2 to TRBJ2-1; D perhaps matches TRBD2 (6 bases). Germline loops: CDR1 SGHTA, CDR2 FQGNSA. Trimming shortened V by 2 bases and J by 8 bases, and 16 bases separated the two germline ends. The CDR3 loop spans 15 amino acids. CDR3 nucleotide sequence: TGTGCCAGCAGCTTACTAGTGACTAGTCAACATGAGCAGTTCTTC. Its protein product is CASSLLVTSQHEQFF.

This clonotype was seen more than once but under ten times. V gene TRBV5-1 combines with J gene TRBJ2-7; D is unclear. Deletions cut 0 bases from V and 6 bases from J, with 13 bases between. There are 14 residues in the CDR3. Germline CDR1 SGHRS, CDR2 YFSETQ. The CDR3 spells CASSLGPSYLEQYF. CDR3 nucleotide sequence: TGCGCCAGCAGCTTGGGGCCGAGCTACCTCGAGCAGTACTTC.

This chain joins TRBV3-1 and TRBJ1-6, with D uncertain. The germline gives CDR1 LGHDT, CDR2 YNNKEL (reference sequence). Trimming took 4 bases from V and 8 from J, leaving 12 bases between them. This CDR3 spans 14 amino acids. The CDR3 is CASSPGRRDSPLHF. CDR3 coding DNA: TGTGCCAGCAGCCCCGGACGGAGGGATTCACCCCTCCACTTT.

In DNA, the CDR3 is TGTGCCAGCAGTTTGGAGGGCAGCTTAACCTACGAGCAGTACTTC. Translation gives CASSLEGSLTYEQYF. The chain has TRBV12-3 or TRBV12-4 and TRBJ2-7, with D maybe TRBD2 (6 bases). The length of the CDR3 is 15 residues. V was cut by 3 bases and J by 2 bases, with 14 bases left in between.